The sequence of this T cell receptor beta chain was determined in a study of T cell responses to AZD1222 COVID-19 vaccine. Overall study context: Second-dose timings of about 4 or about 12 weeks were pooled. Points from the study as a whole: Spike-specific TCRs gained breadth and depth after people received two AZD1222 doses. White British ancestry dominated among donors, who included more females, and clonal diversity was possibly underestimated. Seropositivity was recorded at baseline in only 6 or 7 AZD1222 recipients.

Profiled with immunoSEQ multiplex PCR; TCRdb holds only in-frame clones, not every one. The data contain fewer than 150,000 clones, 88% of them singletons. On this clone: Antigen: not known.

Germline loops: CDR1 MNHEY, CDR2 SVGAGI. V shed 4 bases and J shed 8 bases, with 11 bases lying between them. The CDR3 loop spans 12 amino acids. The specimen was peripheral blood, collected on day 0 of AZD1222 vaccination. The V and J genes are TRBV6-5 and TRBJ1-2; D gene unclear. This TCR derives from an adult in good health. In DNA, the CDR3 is TGTGCCAGCAGTTCCGGACTTGGCGGCTACACCTTC. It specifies CASSSGLGGYTF.